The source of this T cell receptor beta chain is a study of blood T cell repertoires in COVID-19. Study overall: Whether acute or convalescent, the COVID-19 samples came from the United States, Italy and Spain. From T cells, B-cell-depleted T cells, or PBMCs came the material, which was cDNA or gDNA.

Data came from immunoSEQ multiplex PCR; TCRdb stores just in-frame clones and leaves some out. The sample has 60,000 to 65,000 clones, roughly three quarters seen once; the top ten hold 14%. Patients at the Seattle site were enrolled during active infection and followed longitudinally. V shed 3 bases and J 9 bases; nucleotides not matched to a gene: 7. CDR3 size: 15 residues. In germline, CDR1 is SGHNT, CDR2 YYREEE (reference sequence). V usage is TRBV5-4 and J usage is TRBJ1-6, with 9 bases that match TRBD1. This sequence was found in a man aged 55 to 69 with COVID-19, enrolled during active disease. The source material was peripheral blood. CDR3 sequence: CASSSSGTGSSPLHF. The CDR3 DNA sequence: TGTGCCAGCAGCTCCTCAGGGACAGGGAGTTCACCCCTCCACTTT.